The table lists the clone carrying this T cell receptor beta chain with a few counts. Its antigen is undetermined. TCR alpha and TCR beta cDNA libraries carrying sample barcodes and UMIs came from 5'RACE with constant-segment primers. Each CDR3 protein is one row after TCRdb ran MiXCR on the 5' RACE reads. The data show some 29,000 distinct CDR3 sequences, about 16% seen once. The data were obtained in a study of T-cell memory formation after mild COVID-19. General study findings and limits: The main location of contracting CD4+ clones was CM and EM, and that of contracting CD8+ clones was EMRA. Clones that shrank (day 15 to 85) were balanced CD4/CD8, whereas later expanders leaned CD4+.

CDR1 SGHDT and CDR2 YYEEEE come from the germline V gene. The CDR3 is 15 residues long. V lost 4 bases, J lost 5 bases, and 9 bases stayed unmatched. The sequence derives from an adult who had mild COVID-19 (a few samples of this study predate the infection). Cell type and time point are not known. The sequenced sample consisted of PBMCs or a T cell subset sorted from them (not recorded which). The chain uses TRBV5-6 and TRBJ1-1, with 9 bases aligning to TRBD1. This CDR3 reads CASSPLGTGFTEAFF. The DNA for the CDR3 is TGTGCCAGCAGCCCCCTCGGGACAGGGTTTACTGAAGCTTTCTTT. Drawing the rest from reference TRBV5-6 and TRBJ1-1, the complete variable domain is DAGVTQSPTHLIKTRGQQVTLRCSPKSGHDTVSWYQQALGQGPQFIFQYYEEEERQRGNFPDRFSGHQFPNYSSELNVNALLLGDSALYLCASSPLGTGFTEAFFGQGTRLTVV.